What follows are 21 T cell receptor beta chains derived from one specimen sequenced in a study of shared clonotypes between healthy human individuals. Here immunoSEQ multiplex PCR was the method, and the copy in TCRdb shows in-frame clones only, minus some. Of more than 400,000 clones in the sample, almost 97% were seen once. Input material: naive CD4+ T cells sorted from blood. Subset: CD45RA+ positively selected. These receptors were collected from a woman aged 30 to 39 in good health.

The V and J genes are TRBV10-3 and TRBJ2-5, with D hard to call. This CDR3 region has 12 residues. Germline V gene sequence: CDR1 ENHRY, CDR2 SYGVKD. Between the trimmed V and J ends, which lost 3 bases and 2 bases, there was a span of 4 bases. The CDR3 is CAISDRQETQYF. For the CDR3, the DNA is TGTGCCATCAGTGACAGACAAGAGACCCAGTACTTC.

J is TRBJ1-5 and V is TRBV6-5; D gene ambiguous. The CDR3 contains 14 residues. The ends were cut back, 2 bases at V and 3 bases at J, with 8 bases in the middle. Germline CDR1 reads MNHEY; CDR2 reads SVGAGI. The CDR3 is CASSYRSPNQPQHF. CDR3 DNA sequence: TGTGCCAGCAGTTACAGGAGCCCCAATCAGCCCCAGCATTTT.

The V and J genes are TRBV7-2 and TRBJ2-5; 7 nucleotides line up with TRBD2. The CDR3 loop spans 15 amino acids. Germline CDR1 SGHTA, CDR2 FQGNSA. The ends lost 3 bases at V and 2 bases at J; junction bases unmatched: 6. This chain's CDR3 is CASSFRAGTQETQYF. CDR3 in DNA: TGTGCCAGCAGCTTCAGAGCGGGGACGCAAGAGACCCAGTACTTC.

The V gene is TRBV9, the J gene TRBJ2-7, with 9 bases lining up with TRBD2. From germline, CDR1 is SGDLS and CDR2 YYNGEE. Trimming took 4 bases from V and 0 from J; bases not matched to a gene: 17. The CDR3 totals 19 residues. The CDR3, as DNA: TGTGCCAGCAGCCGTACTCCTCGTGGAGCGGGAGGATTCTCCTACGAGCAGTACTTC. As protein: CASSRTPRGAGGFSYEQYF.

This chain links TRBV19 with TRBJ2-7; 9 nucleotides match TRBD2. The ends lost 4 bases at V and 7 bases at J; junction bases unmatched: 11. CDR1 is LNHDA and CDR2 is SQIVND in the germline V gene (reference sequence). The CDR3 extends over 15 amino acids. CDR3 residues: CASSRGTSRSWEQYF. CDR3 sequence (DNA): TGTGCCAGTAGTAGAGGGACTAGCAGGAGTTGGGAGCAGTACTTC.

V usage is TRBV28 and J usage is TRBJ2-1; D gene unclear. This CDR3 is 13 amino acids long. CDR1 and CDR2 (germline): MDHEN, SYDVKM. V lost 8 bases and J lost 4, with 12 bases in between. The CDR3 sequence is CASLDAQYNEQFF. The DNA for the CDR3 is TGTGCCAGCTTGGACGCCCAGTACAATGAGCAGTTCTTC.

The chain carries TRBV6-5 and TRBJ2-2, with a weak D call TRBD2 (6 bases). The CDR3 is 14 residues long. Deletions cut 6 bases from V and 3 bases from J, with 11 bases between. In germline, CDR1 is MNHEY, CDR2 SVGAGI. Here the CDR3 DNA reads TGTGCCAGCAGGCGGGATTGGGACACCGGGGAGCTGTTTTTT. It codes for CASRRDWDTGELFF.

V and J are TRBV5-1 and TRBJ2-2; 7 bases are a match to TRBD1. The CDR3 is made up of 15 amino acids. V gave up 3 bases and J gave up 4 bases; unmatched junction bases: 6. The germline V gene encodes CDR1 SGHRS and CDR2 YFSETQ. CDR3 in amino acids: CASSWGTVGTGELFF. In DNA, the CDR3 is TGCGCCAGCAGCTGGGGGACAGTAGGCACCGGGGAGCTGTTTTTT.

The chain has TRBV5-4 and TRBJ2-7; 16 positions agree with TRBD2. The V gene end was trimmed by 4 bases and the J gene end by 2 bases; junction bases not matched to a gene: 9. Germline V gene sequence: CDR1 SGHNT, CDR2 YYREEE (reference sequence). This CDR3 has 18 residues. The chain's CDR3 is CASSPGLAGGPATYEQYF. CDR3 nucleotide sequence: TGTGCCAGCAGCCCGGGACTAGCGGGAGGGCCAGCCACCTACGAGCAGTACTTC.

The chain links TRBV18 to TRBJ2-5; TRBD1 agrees at 11 bases. The J call may not be correct, given that the DNA end is closer to TRBJ2-7. Germline lookup yields CDR1 KGHSH and CDR2 LQKENI. The CDR3 is made up of 14 amino acids. CDR3 in amino acids: CASSPLGTGGEQYF. Written as DNA, the CDR3 is TGTGCCAGCTCACCACTGGGGACAGGGGGCGAGCAGTACTTC.

This CDR3 reads CASSEYGNTEAFF. Here the CDR3 DNA reads TGCGCCAGCAGTGAATACGGGAACACTGAAGCTTTCTTT. The chain has TRBV10-2 and TRBJ1-1; D gene uncertain. The CDR3 totals 13 residues. CDR1 WSHSY and CDR2 SAAADI come from the germline V gene. V was shortened by 3 bases and J by 1 base, with 6 bases between the two germline ends.

The genes are TRBV7-9 and TRBJ1-1; 7 bases map to TRBD1. Trimming took 5 bases from V and 5 from J; bases not matched to a gene: 11. CDR1 SEHNR and CDR2 FQNEAQ come from the germline V gene (reference sequence). This CDR3 is 15 amino acids long. CDR3 amino acids: CASSPQTGIKTEAFF. DNA for the CDR3: TGTGCCAGCAGCCCGCAGACAGGGATTAAAACTGAAGCTTTCTTT.

The V call is TRBV6-5, the J call TRBJ2-7; TRBD1 aligns across 9 bases. V lost 0 bases, J lost 2 bases, and 5 bases stayed unmatched. Germline V lookup: CDR1 MNHEY, CDR2 SVGAGI. This CDR3 is built from 16 residues. As DNA, the CDR3 is TGTGCCAGCAGTTACTCTGGGACAGGGCTTGCCTACGAGCAGTACTTC. It specifies CASSYSGTGLAYEQYF.

The gene calls are TRBV9 and TRBJ2-2; a weak D match, TRBD1 (6 bases). V dropped 2 bases and J dropped 3 bases, with 14 bases sitting between them. Looked up from germline, CDR1 is SGDLS and CDR2 is YYNGEE. The CDR3 consists of 16 residues. For the CDR3, the DNA is TGTGCCAGCAGCGTTACAGGGTTGCGGCACACCGGGGAGCTGTTTTTT. Protein product: CASSVTGLRHTGELFF.

The chain combines TRBV7-9 with TRBJ2-1; the match to TRBD2 covers 14 bases. Germline V CDR1 and CDR2: SEHNR, FQNEAQ (reference sequence). With V trimmed by 1 base and J by 3 bases, 8 bases remained unmatched. The CDR3 contains 19 residues. The CDR3 nucleotides are TGTGCCAGCAGCTTAGGCCCGGGACTAGCGGGAGAATACTACAATGAGCAGTTCTTC. This encodes CASSLGPGLAGEYYNEQFF.

The rearrangement links TRBV5-1 to TRBJ2-7; 9 bases are a match to TRBD1. Germline-derived CDR1 and CDR2 are SGHRS and YFSETQ. This CDR3 spans 14 amino acids. Trimming at V came to 4 bases and at J to 3 bases, leaving 5 bases not matched to a gene. CDR3 sequence reads: CASSVTGGDYEQYF. In nucleotides, the CDR3 is TGCGCCAGCAGCGTGACAGGGGGGGACTACGAGCAGTACTTC.

The chain couples TRBV15 to TRBJ2-2, with a tentative D call TRBD2 (5 bases). Germline lookup yields CDR1 LNHNV and CDR2 YYDKDF (reference sequence). Trimming took off 0 bases at V and 4 bases at J, with 21 bases between the two ends. This CDR3 region has 19 residues. Here the CDR3 reads CATSREFGSSPGVTGELFF. The CDR3 bases are TGTGCCACCAGCAGAGAATTTGGGAGCTCCCCCGGGGTCACCGGGGAGCTGTTTTTT.

The CDR3 reads CASSQPSGTKYNEQFF. The CDR3 nucleotides read TGCGCCAGCAGCCAACCCTCCGGGACTAAATACAATGAGCAGTTCTTC. The chain has TRBV4-1 and TRBJ2-1, with TRBD2 matching over 7 bases. Germline V lookup: CDR1 MGHRA, CDR2 YSYEKL. Trimming took 2 bases from V and 4 from J; bases not matched to a gene: 8. This CDR3 has 16 amino acids.

V usage is TRBV5-1 and J usage is TRBJ2-7; a possible D gene is TRBD1 (5 bases). Germline loops: CDR1 SGHRS, CDR2 YFSETQ. This CDR3 has 14 residues. V was clipped by 0 bases and J by 5 bases, with 12 bases between them. The CDR3 DNA is TGCGCCAGCAGCTTGGCTCAGGGATGGCACGAGCAGTACTTC. This gives the protein CASSLAQGWHEQYF. The variable domain in full, with the rest retrieved from reference TRBV5-1 and TRBJ2-7, is KAGVTQTPRYLIKTRGQQVTLSCSPISGHRSVSWYQQTPGQGLQFLFEYFSETQRNKGNFPGRFSGRQFSNSRSEMNVSTLELGDSALYLCASSLAQGWHEQYFGPGTRLTVT.

V is TRBV6-6 and J is TRBJ2-7; TRBD2 matches at 11 bases. After removal of 2 bases from V and 4 bases from J, the junction contained 4 bases not matched to a gene. The length of the CDR3 is 15 residues. The germline V gene encodes CDR1 MNHNY and CDR2 SVGAGI (reference sequence). CDR3 nucleotides: TGTGCCAGCAGTTACCTAGCGGGAGGATTGTACGAGCAGTACTTC. It codes for CASSYLAGGLYEQYF.

The chain couples TRBV2 to TRBJ2-3; TRBD1 matches 10 bases. Trimming cost V 5 bases and J 6 bases; bases outside gene matches: 5. Germline assignment: CDR1 SNHLY and CDR2 FYNNEI. The CDR3 length is 14 residues. CDR3 loop: CASSRQGAGDTQYF. Here the CDR3 DNA reads TGTGCCAGCAGTCGACAGGGGGCGGGGGATACGCAGTATTTT.